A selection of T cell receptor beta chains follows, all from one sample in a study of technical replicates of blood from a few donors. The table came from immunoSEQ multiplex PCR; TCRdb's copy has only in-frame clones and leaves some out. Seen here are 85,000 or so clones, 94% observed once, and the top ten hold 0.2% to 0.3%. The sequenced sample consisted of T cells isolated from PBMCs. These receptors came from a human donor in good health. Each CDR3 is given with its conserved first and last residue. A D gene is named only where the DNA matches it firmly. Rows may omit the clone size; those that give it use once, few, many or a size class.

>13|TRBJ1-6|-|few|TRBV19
CASRRTVNSPLHF
TGTGCCAGTAGAAGGACAGTTAATTCACCCCTCCACTTT
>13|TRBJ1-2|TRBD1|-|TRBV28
CASRQGHNYGYTF
TGTGCCAGCCGACAGGGCCATAACTATGGCTACACCTTC
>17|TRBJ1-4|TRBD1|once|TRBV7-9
CASSWGQVSATNEKLFF
TGTGCCAGCAGCTGGGGACAGGTTTCTGCAACTAATGAAAAACTGTTTTTT
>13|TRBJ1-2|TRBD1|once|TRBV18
CASSTDRDRGYTF
TGTGCCAGCTCAACTGACAGGGATCGAGGCTACACCTTC
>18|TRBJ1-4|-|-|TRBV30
CAWDPTRDFLGTNEKLFF
TGTGCCTGGGACCCAACTAGGGACTTCCTCGGGACTAATGAAAAACTGTTTTTT
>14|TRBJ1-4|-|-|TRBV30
CAWTSNVYARALFF
TGTGCCTGGACCTCCAACGTCTACGCCAGGGCACTGTTTTTT
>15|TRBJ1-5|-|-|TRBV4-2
CASSQGQGLDQPQHF
TGTGCCAGCAGCCAAGGGCAGGGCCTAGACCAGCCCCAGCATTTT
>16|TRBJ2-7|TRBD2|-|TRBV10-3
CAISELAGGISYEQYF
TGTGCCATCAGTGAGTTAGCGGGGGGCATATCCTACGAGCAGTACTTC
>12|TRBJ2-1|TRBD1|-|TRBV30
CAWSNRGYEQFF
TGTGCCTGGAGCAACAGGGGCTATGAGCAGTTCTTC
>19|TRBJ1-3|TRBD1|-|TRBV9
CASSKEGQGRLGSGNTIYF
TGTGCCAGCTCTAAGGAGGGACAGGGGAGATTAGGCTCTGGAAACACCATATATTTT
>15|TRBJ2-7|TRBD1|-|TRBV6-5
CASSYSQGVGIGQYF
TGTGCCAGCAGTTACTCCCAGGGGGTTGGCATCGGGCAGTACTTC
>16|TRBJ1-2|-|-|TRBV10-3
CAISEPGGRGEGGYTF
TGTGCCATCAGTGAGCCCGGCGGCAGGGGAGAAGGCGGCTACACCTTC
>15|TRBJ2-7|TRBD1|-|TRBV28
CASSDGQGIPHEQYF
TGTGCCAGCAGCGACGGACAGGGGATTCCCCACGAGCAGTACTTC
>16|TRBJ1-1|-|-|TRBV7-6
CASSLEKGGMDTEAFF
TGTGCCAGCAGCTTAGAGAAGGGAGGAATGGACACTGAAGCTTTCTTT
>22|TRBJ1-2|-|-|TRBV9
CASSVDEGTSTRFGAFNYGYTF
TGTGCCAGCAGCGTAGACGAGGGAACCTCAACCCGATTCGGAGCCTTCAACTATGGCTACACCTTC
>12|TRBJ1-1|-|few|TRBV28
CASLDSYTEAFF
TGTGCCAGCCTCGACAGTTACACTGAAGCTTTCTTT
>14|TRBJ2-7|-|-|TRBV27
CASSLSSVSHEQYF
TGTGCCAGCAGTTTATCGTCGGTTTCCCACGAGCAGTACTTC
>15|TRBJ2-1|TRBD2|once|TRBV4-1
CASSPADRDYGEQFF
TGCGCCAGCAGCCCAGCTGACCGGGACTACGGTGAGCAGTTCTTC
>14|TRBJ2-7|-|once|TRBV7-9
CASSPDLGSYEQYF
TGTGCCAGCAGCCCGGACTTAGGGAGCTACGAGCAGTACTTC
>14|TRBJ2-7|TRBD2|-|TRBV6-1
CASSEVLAVYEQYF
TGTGCCAGCAGTGAAGTACTAGCGGTCTACGAGCAGTACTTC
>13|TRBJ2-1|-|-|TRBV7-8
CASSLLSGNEQFF
TGTGCCAGCAGCTTACTTTCCGGGAATGAGCAGTTCTTC
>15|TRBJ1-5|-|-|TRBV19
CASSIAGYGNQPQHF
TGTGCCAGTAGTATAGCAGGGTACGGCAATCAGCCCCAGCATTTT
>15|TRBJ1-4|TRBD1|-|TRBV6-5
CASSSGGQGSEKLFF
TGTGCCAGCAGTTCGGGGGGACAGGGAAGCGAAAAACTGTTTTTT
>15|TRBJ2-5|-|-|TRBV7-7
CASSPGSAPQETQYF
TGTGCCAGCAGCCCGGGTAGCGCCCCTCAAGAGACCCAGTACTTC
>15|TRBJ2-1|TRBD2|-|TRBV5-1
CASSLELAGPGEQFF
TGCGCCAGCAGCTTGGAACTAGCGGGGCCCGGTGAGCAGTTCTTC
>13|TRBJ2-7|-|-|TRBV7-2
CASSPPVLYEQYF
TGTGCCAGCAGCCCTCCCGTCCTCTACGAGCAGTACTTC
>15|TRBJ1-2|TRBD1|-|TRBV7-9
CASSPGQGVMEGYTF
TGTGCCAGCAGCCCGGGACAGGGGGTAATGGAAGGCTACACCTTC
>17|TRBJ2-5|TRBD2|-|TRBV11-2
CASSSAKGLAGRETQYF
TGTGCCAGCAGCTCTGCCAAGGGACTAGCGGGACGAGAGACCCAGTACTTC
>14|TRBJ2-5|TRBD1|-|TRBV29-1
CSGEGQGSRETQYF
TGCAGCGGGGAGGGACAGGGGTCCCGAGAGACCCAGTACTTC
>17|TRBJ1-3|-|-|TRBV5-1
CASSPGWGGSSGNTIYF
TGCGCCAGCAGCCCTGGGTGGGGCGGAAGCTCTGGAAACACCATATATTTT
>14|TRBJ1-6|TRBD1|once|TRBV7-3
CASSHQGQGSPLHF
TGTGCCAGCAGCCATCAAGGACAGGGGTCACCCCTCCACTTT
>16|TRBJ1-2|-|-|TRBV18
CASSPIANRDNYGYTF
TGTGCCAGCTCACCAATTGCGAACAGAGATAACTATGGCTACACCTTC
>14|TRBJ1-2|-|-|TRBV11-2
CASSPLDRYNGYTF
TGTGCCAGCAGCCCCCTTGACAGGTATAATGGCTACACCTTC
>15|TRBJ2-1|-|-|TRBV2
CASSEVGSGVNEQFF
TGTGCCAGCAGTGAAGTGGGGTCAGGGGTCAATGAGCAGTTCTTC
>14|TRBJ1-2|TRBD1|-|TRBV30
CAWSTPGQPYGYTF
TGTGCCTGGAGTACCCCGGGACAGCCGTATGGCTACACCTTC
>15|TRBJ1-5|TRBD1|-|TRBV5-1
CASSSGQGAGQPQHF
TGCGCCAGCAGCTCCGGACAGGGGGCGGGTCAGCCCCAGCATTTT
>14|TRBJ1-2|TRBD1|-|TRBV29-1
CSANWDRGAYGYTF
TGCAGCGCTAATTGGGACAGGGGGGCCTATGGCTACACCTTC
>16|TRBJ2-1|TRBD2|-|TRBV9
CASSGIGRAWYNEQFF
TGTGCCAGCAGCGGAATCGGGAGGGCCTGGTACAATGAGCAGTTCTTC
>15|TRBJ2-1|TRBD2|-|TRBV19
CASNPQRGGIDEQFF
TGTGCCAGTAATCCCCAGCGGGGGGGCATCGATGAGCAGTTCTTC
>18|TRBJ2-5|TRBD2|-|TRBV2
CASINNWGLAGGLETQYF
TGTGCCAGCATTAACAACTGGGGACTAGCGGGGGGATTAGAGACCCAGTACTTC